This paragraph reports one TCR beta chain. The data were taken from a study of blood T cell repertoires in COVID-19. Study summary: The origin of the acute and convalescent COVID-19 samples was the United States, Italy and Spain. PBMCs, B-cell-depleted T cells, or T cells were the source of the cDNA or gDNA that made up the material.

The length of the CDR3 is 15 residues. The V segment lost 2 bases and the J segment 1 base; nucleotides outside the gene matches: 4. Per germline, CDR1 MDHEN and CDR2 SYDVKM. Under the authors' procedure: Amplifying reference gene primers gave estimates of nucleated cell counts. The table came from immunoSEQ multiplex PCR; TCRdb's copy has only in-frame clones and leaves some out. V and J calls and clone size are copied from that table; D and trimming were computed from the DNA. The repertoire holds roughly 320,000 clones, with about 88% as singletons. Material for sequencing was peripheral blood. The source of this sequence is an older man with acute or convalescent COVID-19. The chain employs TRBV28 and TRBJ1-1, with TRBD1 matching 7 bases. For the CDR3, the DNA is TGTGCCAGCAGTTTAATTGGGACAGCGAACACTGAAGCTTTCTTT. This sequence encodes CASSLIGTANTEAFF.